This TCR beta chain derives from a study of blood T cell repertoires in COVID-19. Overall study context: Material from acute and convalescent COVID-19 was sourced from the United States, Italy and Spain. PBMCs, B-cell-depleted T cells, or T cells provided the cDNA or gDNA that made up the material.

Original analysis: The assay estimated nucleated cells by amplifying reference gene primers. Clones were read by immunoSEQ multiplex PCR, and TCRdb kept only the in-frame ones, dropping some. V and J calls and clone size are those listed in that table; D and trimming were worked out from the DNA. This table has about 6,400 clones, approximately 82% appearing once. Material for sequencing was peripheral blood. The sequence was collected from a human donor with active COVID-19. The donor label of this sample is uncertain.

The chain's CDR3 is CASSFGQYKNIQYF. DNA of the CDR3: TGTGCCAGCAGTTTTGGGCAGTACAAAAACATTCAGTACTTC. The V gene is TRBV28, the J gene TRBJ2-4; D not resolved. CDR1 and CDR2 (germline): MDHEN, SYDVKM. Trimming stripped 3 bases from V and 3 bases from J, with 9 bases between. This CDR3 has 14 amino acids.